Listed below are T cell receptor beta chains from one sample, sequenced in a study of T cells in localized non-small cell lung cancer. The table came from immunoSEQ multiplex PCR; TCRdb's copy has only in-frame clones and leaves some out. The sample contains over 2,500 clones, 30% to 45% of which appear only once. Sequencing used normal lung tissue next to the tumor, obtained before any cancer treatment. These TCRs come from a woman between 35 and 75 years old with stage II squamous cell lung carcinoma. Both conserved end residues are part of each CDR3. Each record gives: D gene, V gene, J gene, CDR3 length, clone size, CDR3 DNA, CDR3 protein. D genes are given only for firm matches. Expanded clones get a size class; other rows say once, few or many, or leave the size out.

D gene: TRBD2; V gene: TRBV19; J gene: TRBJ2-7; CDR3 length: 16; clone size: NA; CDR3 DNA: TGTGCCAGTAGTACCCCAGGACTAGCGGGGATATACGAGCAGTACTTC; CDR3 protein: CASSTPGLAGIYEQYF
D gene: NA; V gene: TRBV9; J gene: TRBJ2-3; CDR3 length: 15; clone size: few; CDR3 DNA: TGTACCAGCAGCGGAGAAGAAGCACTCACAGATACGCAGTATTTT; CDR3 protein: CTSSGEEALTDTQYF
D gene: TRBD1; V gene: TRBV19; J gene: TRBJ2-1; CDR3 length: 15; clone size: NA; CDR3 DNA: TGTGCCAGTAGGAACCGGGGACAGGGAGGAAATGAGCAGTTCTTC; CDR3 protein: CASRNRGQGGNEQFF
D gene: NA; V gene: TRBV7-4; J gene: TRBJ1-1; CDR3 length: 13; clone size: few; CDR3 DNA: TGTGCCAGCAGCGACCAAATGAACACTGAAGCTTTCTTT; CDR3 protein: CASSDQMNTEAFF
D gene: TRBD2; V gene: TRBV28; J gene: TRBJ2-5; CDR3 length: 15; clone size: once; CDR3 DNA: TGTGCCAGCAGTTTTTTTAGCGGGAGGGCAGAGACCCAGTACTTC; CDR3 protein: CASSFFSGRAETQYF
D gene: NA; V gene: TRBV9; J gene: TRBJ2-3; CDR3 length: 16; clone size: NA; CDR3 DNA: TGTGCCAGCAGCCCTAGCCTAGCGACTAGCACAGATACGCAGTATTTT; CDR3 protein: CASSPSLATSTDTQYF
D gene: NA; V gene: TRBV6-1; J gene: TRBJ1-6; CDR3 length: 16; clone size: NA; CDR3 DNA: TGTGCCAGCAGTGAAGTGGGAGGGGGAGGTAATTCACCCCTCCACTTT; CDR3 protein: CASSEVGGGGNSPLHF
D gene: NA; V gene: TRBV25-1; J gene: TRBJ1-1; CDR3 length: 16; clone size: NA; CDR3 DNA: TGTGCCAGCAGTGGAGGGAGCAGGGGTAGGGGCACTGAAGCTTTCTTT; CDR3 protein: CASSGGSRGRGTEAFF
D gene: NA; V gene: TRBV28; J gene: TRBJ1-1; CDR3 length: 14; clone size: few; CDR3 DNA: TGTGCCAGCGGGGAGGTACAAGTGAACACTGAAGCTTTCTTT; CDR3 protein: CASGEVQVNTEAFF
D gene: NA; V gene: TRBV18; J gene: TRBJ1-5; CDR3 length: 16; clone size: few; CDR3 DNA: TGTGCCAGCTCACGGACGGGACCGGACAACAATCAGCCCCAGCATTTT; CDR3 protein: CASSRTGPDNNQPQHF
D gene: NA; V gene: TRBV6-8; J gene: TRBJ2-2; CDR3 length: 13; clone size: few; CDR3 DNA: TGTGCCAGCAGTGAGATAGGGACCGGGGAGCTGTTTTTT; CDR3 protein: CASSEIGTGELFF
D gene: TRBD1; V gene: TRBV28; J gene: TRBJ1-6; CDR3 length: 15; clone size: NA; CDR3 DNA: TGTGCCAGCAGTTCCCCCGGACAGGGTGATTCACCCCTCCACTTT; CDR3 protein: CASSSPGQGDSPLHF
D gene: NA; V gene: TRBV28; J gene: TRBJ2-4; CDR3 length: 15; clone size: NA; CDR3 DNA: TGTGCCAGCACTCCCCCCGGGTCAGCCAAAAACATTCAGTACTTC; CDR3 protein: CASTPPGSAKNIQYF
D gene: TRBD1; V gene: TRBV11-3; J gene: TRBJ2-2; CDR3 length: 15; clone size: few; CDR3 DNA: TGTGCCAGCAGCCGACAGGGTGGTACCGCCGGGGAGCTGTTTTTT; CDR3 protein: CASSRQGGTAGELFF
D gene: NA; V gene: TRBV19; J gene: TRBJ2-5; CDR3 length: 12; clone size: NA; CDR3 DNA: TGTGCCAGTATGTCAGAGCAAGAGACCCAGTACTTC; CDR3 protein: CASMSEQETQYF
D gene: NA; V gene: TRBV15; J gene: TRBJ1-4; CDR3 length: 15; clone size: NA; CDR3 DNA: TGTGCCACCAGCAGAGATCGGGGAGGTGGCGAAAAACTGTTTTTT; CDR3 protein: CATSRDRGGGEKLFF
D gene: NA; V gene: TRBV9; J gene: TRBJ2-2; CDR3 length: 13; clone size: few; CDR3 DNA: TGTGCCAGCAGCCCAGGGGTAACCGGGGAGCTGTTTTTT; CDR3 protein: CASSPGVTGELFF
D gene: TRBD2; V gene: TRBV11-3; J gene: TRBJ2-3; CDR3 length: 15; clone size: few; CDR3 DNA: TGTGCCAGCAGCTTATTCGGGACTAGCGGTGAGACGCAGTATTTT; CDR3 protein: CASSLFGTSGETQYF
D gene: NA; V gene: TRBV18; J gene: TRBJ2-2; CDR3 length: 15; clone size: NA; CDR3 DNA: TGTGCCAGCTCACCACCGATCGGGGGTACCGGGGAGCTGTTTTTT; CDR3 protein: CASSPPIGGTGELFF
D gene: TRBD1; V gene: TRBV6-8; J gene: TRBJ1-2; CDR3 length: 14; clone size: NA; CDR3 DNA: TGTGCCAGCAGAGAGACAGGGGGCAACTATGGCTACACCTTC; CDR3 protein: CASRETGGNYGYTF
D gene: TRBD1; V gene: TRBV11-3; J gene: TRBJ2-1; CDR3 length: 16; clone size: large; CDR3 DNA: TGTGCCAGCAGCTCCCGGACAGGGGGCTCCTACAATGAGCAGTTCTTC; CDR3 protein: CASSSRTGGSYNEQFF
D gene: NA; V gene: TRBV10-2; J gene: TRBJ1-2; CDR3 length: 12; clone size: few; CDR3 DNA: TGCGCCAGCAGTGGGGGGGAGAGTGGCTACACCTTC; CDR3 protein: CASSGGESGYTF
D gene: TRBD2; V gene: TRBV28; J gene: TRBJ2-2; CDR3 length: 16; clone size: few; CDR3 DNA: TGTGCCAGCAGTCAACCGGGACTAGCGATATCCGGGGAGCTGTTTTTT; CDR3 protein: CASSQPGLAISGELFF
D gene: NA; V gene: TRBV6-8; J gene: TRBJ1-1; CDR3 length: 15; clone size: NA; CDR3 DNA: TGTGCCAGCAATAGACCACTGGGGGGAGACACTGAAGCTTTCTTT; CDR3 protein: CASNRPLGGDTEAFF
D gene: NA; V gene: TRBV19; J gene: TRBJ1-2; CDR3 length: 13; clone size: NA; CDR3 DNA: TGTGCCAGTAGCCCACCGGGTAACTATGGCTACACCTTC; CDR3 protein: CASSPPGNYGYTF
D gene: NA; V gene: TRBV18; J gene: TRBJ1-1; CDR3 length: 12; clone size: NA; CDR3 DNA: TGTGCCAGCGCGGAGGGGAACACTGAAGCTTTCTTT; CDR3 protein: CASAEGNTEAFF
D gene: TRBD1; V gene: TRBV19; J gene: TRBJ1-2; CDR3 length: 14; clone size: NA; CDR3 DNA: TGTGCCAGTAGTTCCCGGACAGGGGGCATGGGCTACACCTTC; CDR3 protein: CASSSRTGGMGYTF
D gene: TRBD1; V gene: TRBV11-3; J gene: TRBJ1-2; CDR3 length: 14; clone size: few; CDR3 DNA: TGTGCCAGCAGAGGGACAGGGGGACGATATGGCTACACCTTC; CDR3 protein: CASRGTGGRYGYTF
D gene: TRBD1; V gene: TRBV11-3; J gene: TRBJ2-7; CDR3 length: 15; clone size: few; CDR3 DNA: TGTGCCAGCAGCCGGACAGGGGGGACCACCTACAAGCAGTACTTC; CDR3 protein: CASSRTGGTTYKQYF
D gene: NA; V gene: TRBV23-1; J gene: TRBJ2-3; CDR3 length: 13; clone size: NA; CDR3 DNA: TGCGCCAGCAGCTTGGATGGGACAGATACGCAGTATTTT; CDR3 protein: CASSLDGTDTQYF
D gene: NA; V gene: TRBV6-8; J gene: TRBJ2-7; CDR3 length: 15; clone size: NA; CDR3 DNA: TGTGCCAGCAGTTACCGCAGTGGACGCCGAAACGAGCAGTACTTC; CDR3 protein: CASSYRSGRRNEQYF
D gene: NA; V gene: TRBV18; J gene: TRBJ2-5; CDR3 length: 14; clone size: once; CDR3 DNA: TGTGCCAGCTCACCACCGGCCAACGAAGAGACCCAGTACTTC; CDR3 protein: CASSPPANEETQYF
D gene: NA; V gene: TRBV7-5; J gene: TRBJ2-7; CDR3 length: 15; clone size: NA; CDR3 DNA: TGTGCCAGCAGCGAAACGGTGGGGGTAGCGCACGAGCAGTACTTC; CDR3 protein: CASSETVGVAHEQYF
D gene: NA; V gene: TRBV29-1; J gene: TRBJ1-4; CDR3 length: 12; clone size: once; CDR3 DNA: TGCAGCGTTGCGGGAGCTAATGAAAAACTGTTTTTT; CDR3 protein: CSVAGANEKLFF
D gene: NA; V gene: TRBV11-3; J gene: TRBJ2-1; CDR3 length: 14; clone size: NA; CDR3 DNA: TGTGCCAGCAGCTTAAGCGGCGAATACAATGAGCAGTTCTTC; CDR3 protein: CASSLSGEYNEQFF
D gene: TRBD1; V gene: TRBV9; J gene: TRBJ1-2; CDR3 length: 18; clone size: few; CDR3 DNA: TGTGCCAGCAGCGTAGTTTCCCTAACCGGGACAGGGGCGTCCGGCTACACCTTC; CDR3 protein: CASSVVSLTGTGASGYTF
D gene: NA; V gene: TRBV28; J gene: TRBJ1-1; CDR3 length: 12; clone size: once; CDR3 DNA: TGTGCCAGCAGTTGGGATAACACTGAAGCTTTCTTT; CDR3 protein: CASSWDNTEAFF
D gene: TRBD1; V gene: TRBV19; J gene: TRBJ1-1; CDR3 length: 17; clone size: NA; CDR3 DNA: TGTGCCAGTAGTGCAAGGGGGCACCCCTCCATGAACACTGAAGCTTTCTTT; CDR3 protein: CASSARGHPSMNTEAFF
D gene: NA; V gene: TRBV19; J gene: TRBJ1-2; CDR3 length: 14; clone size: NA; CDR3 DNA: TGTGCCACCAGACGAGGGTCGGGCAACTATGGCTACACCTTC; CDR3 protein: CATRRGSGNYGYTF
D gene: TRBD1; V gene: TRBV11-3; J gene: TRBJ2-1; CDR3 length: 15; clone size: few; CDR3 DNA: TGTGCCAGCAGCCCGGGACAGGGGTCGGACGCTCCGGGGTTCTTC; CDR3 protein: CASSPGQGSDAPGFF
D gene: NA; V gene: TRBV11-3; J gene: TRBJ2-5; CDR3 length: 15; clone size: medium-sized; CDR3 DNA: TGTGCCAGCAGCAGGAACAGGGCCCAAGGGGAGACCCAGTACTTC; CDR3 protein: CASSRNRAQGETQYF
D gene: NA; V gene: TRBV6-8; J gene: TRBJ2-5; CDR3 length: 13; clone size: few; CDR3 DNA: TGTGCCAGCAGTTACGACACGCGAGAGACCCAGTACTTC; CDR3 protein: CASSYDTRETQYF
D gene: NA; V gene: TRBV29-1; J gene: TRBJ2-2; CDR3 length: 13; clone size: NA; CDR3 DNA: TGCAGCGCTGACAAGGGAAACACCGGGGAGCTGTTTTTT; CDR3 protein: CSADKGNTGELFF
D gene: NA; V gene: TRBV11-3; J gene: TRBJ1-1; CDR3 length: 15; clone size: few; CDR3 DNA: TGTGCCAGCAGCTTCGCCGGGACACTGAACACTGAAGCTTTCTTT; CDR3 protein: CASSFAGTLNTEAFF